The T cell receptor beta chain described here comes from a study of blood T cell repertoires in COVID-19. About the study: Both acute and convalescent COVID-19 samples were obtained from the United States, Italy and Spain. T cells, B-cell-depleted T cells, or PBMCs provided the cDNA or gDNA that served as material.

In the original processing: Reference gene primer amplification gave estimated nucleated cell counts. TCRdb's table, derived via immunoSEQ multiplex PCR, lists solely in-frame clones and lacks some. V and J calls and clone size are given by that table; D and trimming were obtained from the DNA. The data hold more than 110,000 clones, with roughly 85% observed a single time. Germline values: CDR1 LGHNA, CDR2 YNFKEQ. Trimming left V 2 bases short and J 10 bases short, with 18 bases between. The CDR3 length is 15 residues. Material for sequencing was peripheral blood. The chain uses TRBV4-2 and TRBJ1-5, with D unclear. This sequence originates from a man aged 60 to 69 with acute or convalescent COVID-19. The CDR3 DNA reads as TGTGCCAGCAGCCAACCGAACTCGGCCCGGGAACCCCAGCATTTT. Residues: CASSQPNSAREPQHF.